The 28 T cell receptor beta chains presented below share a single source sample, sequenced in a study of shared clonotypes between healthy human individuals. Here immunoSEQ multiplex PCR was the method, and the copy in TCRdb shows in-frame clones only, minus some. The sample includes 2 million to 3 million clones, 93% of them seen just once. Sequences were obtained from naive CD4+ T cells from PBMCs. Subset in this sample: CD45RA+ positively selected. The source is a man aged 18 to 29 in good health. Some clones in this sample may be carry-over from other donors' samples.

V is TRBV27 and J is TRBJ2-7; D may match TRBD1 or TRBD2 (5 bases each). V dropped 3 bases and J dropped 6 bases, with 18 bases sitting between them. The length of the CDR3 is 15 residues. Germline V gene lookup returns CDR1 MNHEY and CDR2 SMNVEV (reference sequence). The CDR3: CASSFRGLPVGEQYF. The CDR3 nucleotides are TGTGCCAGCAGTTTTCGGGGCCTGCCGGTGGGCGAGCAGTACTTC.

The gene calls are TRBV2 and TRBJ2-7, with TRBD1 identical over 8 bases. This CDR3 region has 13 residues. The V segment lost 5 bases and the J segment 5 bases; nucleotides outside the gene matches: 5. Per germline, CDR1 SNHLY and CDR2 FYNNEI. CDR3 residues: CASSNTGGNEQYF. In DNA form, the CDR3 reads TGTGCCAGCAGTAACACAGGGGGAAACGAGCAGTACTTC.

The chain uses TRBV7-2 and TRBJ1-1; possibly TRBD1 for D (6 bases). Germline V gene data show CDR1 as SGHTA and CDR2 as FQGNSA. V lost 1 base and J lost 6, with 6 bases in between. This CDR3 spans 12 amino acids. In DNA, the CDR3 is TGTGCCAGCAGCTTAGAGGGGGCTGAAGCTTTCTTT. Translating gives CASSLEGAEAFF.

The rearrangement uses TRBV4-2 and TRBJ2-3; 9 bases fit TRBD2. V dropped 5 bases and J dropped 1; count of bases not matched to a gene: 4. Germline V CDR1 and CDR2: LGHNA, YNFKEQ. This CDR3 has 15 amino acids. The CDR3 is CASSSRTSGTDTQYF. CDR3 nucleotide sequence: TGTGCCAGCAGCTCCCGGACTAGCGGCACAGATACGCAGTATTTT.

The chain couples TRBV30 to TRBJ1-4; 9 bases agree with TRBD1. Germline V gene lookup returns CDR1 GTSNPN and CDR2 SVGIG (reference sequence). Germline trimming cut 0 bases from V and 7 bases from J; bases unmatched to any gene: 15. The CDR3 length is 18 residues. The CDR3 loop reads CAWSVLTGGVFLGEKLFF. The DNA of the CDR3 is TGTGCCTGGAGTGTACTTACAGGGGGCGTATTCCTTGGTGAAAAACTGTTTTTT. Full variable domain (remainder filled in from reference TRBV30 and TRBJ1-4): SQTIHQWPATLVQPVGSPLSLECTVEGTSNPNLYWYRQAAGRGLQLLFYSVGIGQISSEVPQNLSASRPQDRQFILSSKKLLLSDSGFYLCAWSVLTGGVFLGEKLFFGSGTQLSVL.

This chain joins TRBV28 and TRBJ1-2, with TRBD1 matching 8 bases. The CDR3 sequence is 19 residues long. Germline-derived CDR1 and CDR2 are MDHEN and SYDVKM. V lost 3 bases and J lost 3; bases outside the gene matches: 18. The CDR3 here is CASSLISGQGGSGDYGYTF. The CDR3 bases are TGTGCCAGCAGTTTGATATCCGGACAGGGAGGATCTGGTGACTATGGCTACACCTTC.

The V gene is TRBV11-2, the J gene TRBJ2-7, with D possibly called TRBD1 or TRBD2 (5 bases each). The CDR3 runs 14 residues. Germline loops: CDR1 SGHAT, CDR2 FQNNGV. With 6 bases removed from V and 5 bases from J, the gap between germline ends came to 17 bases. As DNA, the CDR3 is TGTGCCAGCAGTTCCGGGACCCAGCCCCACGAGCAGTACTTC. Residues: CASSSGTQPHEQYF.

The genes are TRBV28 and TRBJ1-2; TRBD1 might be the D (6 bases). From germline, CDR1 is MDHEN and CDR2 SYDVKM. This CDR3 has 15 residues. Trimming shortened V by 7 bases and J by 2 bases, and 17 bases separated the two germline ends. The CDR3 bases are TGTGCCAGCAACCTAGGGGGACATCCGAACTATGGCTACACCTTC. It encodes CASNLGGHPNYGYTF.

The gene calls are TRBV7-8 and TRBJ1-1; D not certain. Germline CDR1 SGHVS, CDR2 FQNEAQ. The CDR3 length is 15 residues. The V end lost 3 bases, the J end lost 1 base, and 12 bases lay between the germline ends. For the CDR3, the DNA is TGTGCCAGCAGCTTTGGAGGAGTTCGGAACACTGAAGCTTTCTTT. Encoded protein: CASSFGGVRNTEAFF.

The chain has TRBV4-2 and TRBJ2-1, with 11 bases that match TRBD2. This CDR3 comprises 15 residues. CDR1 LGHNA and CDR2 YNFKEQ come from the germline V gene. V gave up 2 bases and J gave up 8 bases; unmatched junction bases: 5. The CDR3 DNA reads TGTGCCAGCAGCCAAACTAGCGGGAGACTTGATGAGCAGTTCTTC. As protein: CASSQTSGRLDEQFF.

This clone was observed a single time. This chain uses TRBV7-3 with TRBJ2-3; TRBD2 matches at 7 bases. The V gene end was trimmed by 4 bases and the J gene end by 0 bases; junction bases not matched to a gene: 1. Germline V lookup: CDR1 SGHTA, CDR2 FQGTGA. The CDR3 is 14 residues long. The CDR3 loop reads CASSSLASTDTQYF. DNA of the CDR3: TGTGCCAGCAGCTCACTAGCGAGCACAGATACGCAGTATTTT. Using reference TRBV7-3 and TRBJ2-3 for the parts outside the CDR3, the full variable domain is GAGVSQTPSNKVTEKGKYVELRCDPISGHTALYWYRQSLGQGPEFLIYFQGTGAADDSGLPNDRFFAVRPEGSVSTLKIQRTERGDSAVYLCASSSLASTDTQYFGPGTRLTVL.

V usage is TRBV2 and J usage is TRBJ1-1; no firm D call. The V and J ends lost 0 bases and 5 bases respectively, with 7 bases between them. The CDR3 runs to 13 residues. CDR1 is SNHLY and CDR2 is FYNNEI in the germline V gene. DNA of the CDR3: TGTGCCAGCAGTGAAGCGGCCGGGACTGAAGCTTTCTTT. It codes for CASSEAAGTEAFF.

The chain couples TRBV29-1 to TRBJ2-7, with D uncertain. The CDR3 contains 11 residues. CDR1 SQVTM and CDR2 ANQGSEA come from the germline V gene. V lost 0 bases, J lost 5 bases, and 5 bases lay in between. The CDR3 loop is CSVEDIHEQYF. Here the CDR3 DNA reads TGCAGCGTTGAAGATATCCACGAGCAGTACTTC.

The rearrangement links TRBV5-1 to TRBJ2-3; TRBD2 aligns across 10 bases. The trim removed 3 bases at V and 4 bases at J, leaving 8 bases unmatched. The CDR3 is made up of 16 amino acids. The germline CDR1 and CDR2 sequences are SGHRS and YFSETQ. CDR3 sequence: CASSYASGSISDTQYF. The CDR3 DNA follows: TGCGCCAGCAGCTACGCTAGCGGGAGTATCTCAGATACGCAGTATTTT.

This chain joins TRBV2 and TRBJ1-5; D gene uncertain. The germline V gene has CDR1 SNHLY and CDR2 FYNNEI. Trimming pared 7 bases from V and 1 base from J, leaving 14 bases between. The CDR3 loop spans 15 amino acids. CDR3 amino acids: CASKFAGVSNQPQHF. The CDR3 coding sequence is TGTGCCAGCAAATTCGCCGGGGTGAGCAATCAGCCCCAGCATTTT.

The chain employs TRBV11-2 and TRBJ2-5; 15 bases fit TRBD2. After removal of 2 bases from V and 0 bases from J, the junction contained 4 bases not matched to a gene. Germline-derived CDR1 and CDR2 are SGHAT and FQNNGV. The CDR3 covers 18 residues. CDR3 in DNA: TGTGCCAGCAGCTTATACGGGACTAGCGGGAGGTACCAAGAGACCCAGTACTTC. Translated, it gives CASSLYGTSGRYQETQYF.

The chain combines TRBV28 with TRBJ2-7; D is unresolved. Germline loops: CDR1 MDHEN, CDR2 SYDVKM. The V end was cut by 5 bases, the J end by 3 bases, with 8 bases between. This CDR3 is 12 amino acids long. In nucleotides, the CDR3 is TGTGCCAGCAGTCGATGGATCTACGAGCAGTACTTC. Amino acids: CASSRWIYEQYF. Based on the CDR3 plus reference TRBV28 and TRBJ2-7, the full variable domain is DVKVTQSSRYLVKRTGEKVFLECVQDMDHENMFWYRQDPGLGLRLIYFSYDVKMKEKGDIPEGYSVSREKKERFSLILESASTNQTSMYLCASSRWIYEQYFGPGTRLTVT.

The rearrangement joins TRBV6-5 to TRBJ1-4, with 7 bases lining up with TRBD1. CDR1 is MNHEY and CDR2 is SVGAGI in the germline V gene. The CDR3 totals 14 residues. The V and J ends lost 5 bases and 3 bases, in that order; junction bases with no gene match: 3. The CDR3 nucleotides are TGTGCCAGCAGTGTAGGGACAGCTAATGAAAAACTGTTTTTT. It translates to CASSVGTANEKLFF.

A word on this clone: Other DNA variants within this sample encode the same CDR3. J is TRBJ2-2 and V is TRBV7-6; the D gene is possibly TRBD1 (5 bases). The length of the CDR3 is 14 residues. V lost 2 bases to trimming and J lost 2 bases, with 6 bases between them. Germline CDR1 SGHVS, CDR2 FNYEAQ. The CDR3 DNA is TGTGCCAGCAGCTTAAGGGGAAACACCGGGGAGCTGTTTTTT. Translated: CASSLRGNTGELFF.

V usage is TRBV5-1 and J usage is TRBJ2-2; D not resolved. Per germline, CDR1 SGHRS and CDR2 YFSETQ. The CDR3 consists of 15 residues. The V end lost 2 bases, the J end lost 4 bases, and 12 bases lay between the germline ends. The CDR3 sequence is CASSFVSAATGELFF. CDR3 nucleotide sequence: TGCGCCAGCAGCTTTGTCTCGGCAGCCACCGGGGAGCTGTTTTTT.

This sequence joins TRBV25-1 and TRBJ2-7; tentative D call: TRBD2 (5 bases). Germline V gene lookup returns CDR1 MGHDK and CDR2 SYGVNS. Trimming left V 3 bases short and J 7 bases short, with 16 bases between. The CDR3 consists of 14 residues. CDR3 sequence reads: CASSDSDLPGEQYF. The CDR3 DNA is TGTGCCAGCAGTGACTCAGATCTCCCGGGGGAGCAGTACTTC.

The chain couples TRBV2 to TRBJ2-2, with D uncertain. V lost 3 bases to trimming and J lost 2 bases, with 10 bases between them. Germline CDR1 is SNHLY and CDR2 is FYNNEI. The CDR3 loop spans 15 amino acids. CDR3 residues: CASSERLLNTGELFF. CDR3 nucleotide sequence: TGTGCCAGCAGTGAGCGGCTACTCAACACCGGGGAGCTGTTTTTT.

This chain joins TRBV9 and TRBJ2-5; no clear D. The CDR3 totals 13 residues. V lost 3 bases to trimming and J lost 1 base, with 7 bases between them. Germline-derived CDR1 and CDR2 are SGDLS and YYNGEE. The CDR3 here is CASSGSPQETQYF. The DNA for the CDR3 is TGTGCCAGCAGCGGATCACCCCAAGAGACCCAGTACTTC.

This chain joins TRBV7-2 and TRBJ2-3; no clear D gene. Looked up from germline, CDR1 is SGHTA and CDR2 is FQGNSA. The CDR3 covers 14 residues. Trimming removed 3 bases from V and 8 bases from J, with 15 bases in between. Here the CDR3 DNA reads TGTGCCAGCAGCTTCGACGGTGCGATAGGTACGCAGTATTTT. As protein: CASSFDGAIGTQYF.

The J gene is TRBJ2-3, the V gene TRBV6-1, with D uncertain. V lost 6 bases and J lost 0, with 7 bases in between. The CDR3 length is 13 residues. Germline V gene lookup returns CDR1 MNHNS and CDR2 SASEGT. CDR3 in DNA: TGTGCCAGCAGGCCACGCAGCACAGATACGCAGTATTTT. Encoded protein: CASRPRSTDTQYF.

J is TRBJ2-5 and V is TRBV2; D is uncertain. This CDR3 is 15 amino acids long. CDR1 is SNHLY and CDR2 is FYNNEI in the germline V gene. The germline V and J ends were trimmed by 4 bases and 5 bases, with 17 bases remaining between them. The CDR3 DNA sequence: TGTGCCAGCAGTGGGCTCGCTGGGGTCGCGGAGACCCAGTACTTC. Translated: CASSGLAGVAETQYF. Based on the CDR3 plus reference TRBV2 and TRBJ2-5, the full variable domain is EPEVTQTPSHQVTQMGQEVILRCVPISNHLYFYWYRQILGQKVEFLVSFYNNEISEKSEIFDDQFSVERPDGSNFTLKIRSTKLEDSAMYFCASSGLAGVAETQYFGPGTRLLVL.

The rearrangement uses TRBV5-6 and TRBJ2-3; D gene uncertain. V shed 1 base and J shed 2 bases, with 8 bases lying between them. The germline CDR1 and CDR2 sequences are SGHDT and YYEEEE. CDR3 size: 14 residues. CDR3 nucleotides: TGTGCCAGCAGCTTGATACCAGTCACAGATACGCAGTATTTT. This encodes CASSLIPVTDTQYF. Variable domain in full (rest from reference TRBV5-6 and TRBJ2-3): DAGVTQSPTHLIKTRGQQVTLRCSPKSGHDTVSWYQQALGQGPQFIFQYYEEEERQRGNFPDRFSGHQFPNYSSELNVNALLLGDSALYLCASSLIPVTDTQYFGPGTRLTVL.

The chain has TRBV19 and TRBJ1-2, with a tentative D call TRBD1 (5 bases). Germline V gives CDR1 LNHDA, CDR2 SQIVND (reference sequence). The CDR3 length is 14 residues. Trimming left V 2 bases short and J 3 bases short, with 10 bases between. Written as DNA, the CDR3 is TGTGCCAGTAGTATACCAGGGAGGGACTATGGCTACACCTTC. Protein sequence: CASSIPGRDYGYTF.